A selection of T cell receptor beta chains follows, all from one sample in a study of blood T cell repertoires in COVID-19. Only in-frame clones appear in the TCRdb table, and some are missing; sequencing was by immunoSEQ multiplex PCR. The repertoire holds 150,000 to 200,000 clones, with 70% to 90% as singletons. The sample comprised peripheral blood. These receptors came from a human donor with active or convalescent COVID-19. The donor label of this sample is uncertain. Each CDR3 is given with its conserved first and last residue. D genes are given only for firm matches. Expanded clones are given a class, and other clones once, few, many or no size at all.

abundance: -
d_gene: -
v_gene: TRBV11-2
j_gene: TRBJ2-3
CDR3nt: TGTGCCAGCAGCCACACAGATACGCAGTATTTT
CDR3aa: CASSHTDTQYF

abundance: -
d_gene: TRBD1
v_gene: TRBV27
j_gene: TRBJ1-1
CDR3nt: TGTGCCAGCAGTTTCAGGGGGCCCACTGAAGCTTTCTTT
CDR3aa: CASSFRGPTEAFF

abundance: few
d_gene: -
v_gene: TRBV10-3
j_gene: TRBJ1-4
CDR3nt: TGTGCCATCGGCCAGGGTGAAAAACTGTTTTTT
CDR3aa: CAIGQGEKLFF

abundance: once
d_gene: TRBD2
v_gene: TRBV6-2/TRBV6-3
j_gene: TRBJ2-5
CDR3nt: TGTGCCAGCAGTTTCGGACTAGCGGGGGGAAGATCACAAGAGACCCAGTACTTC
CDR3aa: CASSFGLAGGRSQETQYF

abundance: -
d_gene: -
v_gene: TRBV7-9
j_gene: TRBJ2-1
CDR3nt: TGTGCCAGCAGCTCGAGGGGGGGCGCCTACAATGAGCAGTTCTTC
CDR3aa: CASSSRGGAYNEQFF

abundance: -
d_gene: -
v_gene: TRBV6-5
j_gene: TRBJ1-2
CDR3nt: TGTGCCAGCAGCCCCGGGCAGGGTAACTATGGCTACACCTTC
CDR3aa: CASSPGQGNYGYTF

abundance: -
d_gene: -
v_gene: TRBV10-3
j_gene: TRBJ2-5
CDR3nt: TGTGCCATCAGTGACAGATTGTTAGCGTCCCAAGAGACCCAGTACTTC
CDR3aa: CAISDRLLASQETQYF

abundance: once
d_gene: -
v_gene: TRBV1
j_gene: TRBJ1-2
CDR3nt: TGCACCAGCAGCCATCACAAACAGGGAGTCTATGGCTACACCTTC
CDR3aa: CTSSHHKQGVYGYTF

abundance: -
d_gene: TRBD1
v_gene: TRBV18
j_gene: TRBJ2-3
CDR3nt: TGTGCCAGCTCACCTCTAAGCTTACGACAGGGGACGAGGCCAGATACGCAGTATTTT
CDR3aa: CASSPLSLRQGTRPDTQYF

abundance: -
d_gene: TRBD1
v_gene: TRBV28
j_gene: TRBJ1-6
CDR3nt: TGTGCCAGCAGCACCGGACAGGGCTATAATTCACCCCTCCACTTT
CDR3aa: CASSTGQGYNSPLHF